The rows below give T cell receptor beta chains drawn from one sample of a study of ipilimumab plus nivolumab after autologous stem cell transplantation. Produced via immunoSEQ multiplex PCR; TCRdb's table is partial and in-frame only. The table records approximately 5,000 clones, approximately 76% of them present only once. Sequences were derived from PBMCs, sampled in a trial of ipilimumab plus nivolumab as post-transplant consolidation. The receptors shown here come from a male donor with multiple myeloma. Each CDR3 is given with its conserved first and last residue. D genes are given only for firm matches. Clone size is shown for a subset of rows, as once, few, many or a class of expanded clone.

TRBV5-1	NA	TRBJ2-7	NA	TGCGCCAGCAGGATTGGGGACTCCAGCTCCTACGAGCAGTACTTC	CASRIGDSSSYEQYF
TRBV6-6	once	TRBJ2-7	TRBD1	TGTGCCAGCAGCCGCGACAGGGACCGCGAGCAGTACTTC	CASSRDRDREQYF
TRBV11-2	once	TRBJ2-3	NA	TGTGCCAGCAGCCGCCCTCATGCCGTGGGGTGGCGTTTT	CASSRPHAVGWRF
TRBV5-6	NA	TRBJ2-5	TRBD2	TGTGCCAGCAGCCTCCCTCCCGGGGTAGCGGGGGCTGGGAAGACCCAGTACTTC	CASSLPPGVAGAGKTQYF
TRBV5-1	NA	TRBJ2-5	NA	TGCGCCAGCAGCTTGGAAGTCGTGGGAGAGACCCAGTACTTC	CASSLEVVGETQYF
TRBV30	NA	TRBJ1-4	NA	TGTGCCTGGACGTTTTCAGGGGCTGTCAATGAAAAACTGTTTTTT	CAWTFSGAVNEKLFF
TRBV13	NA	TRBJ2-3	TRBD2	TGTGCCAGCAGCACTCGGACTAGCGGGGGGTCAGATACGCAGTATTTT	CASSTRTSGGSDTQYF
TRBV9	once	TRBJ2-7	TRBD2	TGTGCCAGCAGCGTAGGGCCTAGCGGGGGGGCCCTCGAGCAGTACTTC	CASSVGPSGGALEQYF
TRBV5-4	once	TRBJ1-5	TRBD1	TGTGCCAGCAGCCTACAGGGGCCTAGCAATCAGCCCCAGCATTTT	CASSLQGPSNQPQHF
TRBV29-1	NA	TRBJ1-2	TRBD1	TGCAGCGTAGGGACAGTATATAACTATGGCTACACCTTC	CSVGTVYNYGYTF
TRBV6-4	NA	TRBJ1-3	TRBD1	TGTGCCAGCGTAACGGGACAGGGGGTAGGCACCATATATTTT	CASVTGQGVGTIYF
TRBV28	NA	TRBJ2-1	NA	TGTGCCAGCAGCCCTTGGACAAGCAATGAGCAGTTCTTC	CASSPWTSNEQFF
TRBV14	once	TRBJ2-2	TRBD1	TGTGCCAGCAGCGGCCGGGACAGGGGGCGCACGGCCACCGGGGAGCTGTTTTTT	CASSGRDRGRTATGELFF
TRBV9	once	TRBJ2-2	NA	TGTGCCAGCAGCGCTCCCACGTCGGGGGAGCTGTTTTTT	CASSAPTSGELFF
TRBV7-8	NA	TRBJ2-3	TRBD1	TGTGCCAGCAGCCCAACGCGACCGACAGGGGGAGATACGCAGTATTTT	CASSPTRPTGGDTQYF
TRBV28	NA	TRBJ1-5	NA	TGTGCCAGCAGTTCCTATACGGGGTGGCATCAGCCCCAGCATTTT	CASSSYTGWHQPQHF
TRBV28	NA	TRBJ2-5	NA	TGTGCCAGCAGTTTTAGAAGGGTTGAGACCCAGTACTTC	CASSFRRVETQYF
TRBV11-2	NA	TRBJ1-2	TRBD1	TGTGCCAGCAGCTTAGCGGACAGGGTGGCCTATGGCTACACCTTC	CASSLADRVAYGYTF
TRBV6-1	NA	TRBJ1-2	NA	TGTGCCAGCAGTGAATTTCGACGGGACTCTAGCTACACCTTC	CASSEFRRDSSYTF
TRBV14	NA	TRBJ2-7	TRBD2	TGTGCCAGCAGCTCATCGTCCGGGGGGACCTACGAGCAGTACTTC	CASSSSSGGTYEQYF
TRBV11-2	once	TRBJ1-1	TRBD1	TGTGCCAGCAGCTTCGTGACAGGGATCACTGAAGCTTTCTTT	CASSFVTGITEAFF
TRBV27	NA	TRBJ1-1	NA	TGTGCCAGCAAAATGCTCGCAGGGGAGGCTTTCTTT	CASKMLAGEAFF
TRBV18	NA	TRBJ1-2	NA	TGTGCCAGCTCACCAACAGATAACTATGGCTACACCTTC	CASSPTDNYGYTF
TRBV9	NA	TRBJ2-5	NA	TGTGCCAGCAGCGTAGGGCCACAAGAGACCCAGTACTTC	CASSVGPQETQYF
TRBV7-9	NA	TRBJ1-2	NA	TGTGCCAGCAGCTTTGGGAGTCCCGCAAACTATGGCTACACCTTC	CASSFGSPANYGYTF